This T cell receptor (beta chain) appears in the sequencing data of a study of vaccination and CD4 T cells after COVID-19. The Oncomine TCR Beta short-read assay was applied to DNA of cultured CD4+ T cells. TCRdb re-derived calls from the PCR reads in MiXCR, one entry per CDR3 protein. The sample consists of approximately 7,700 distinct CDR3 sequences, 60% of them appearing once. With regard to this clonotype: As yet, its antigen is unknown.

The CDR3 runs to 14 residues. CDR1 and CDR2 from the germline V gene are SGHVS and FQNEAQ. V shed 2 bases, J shed 2 bases, and the junction held 2 bases outside the gene matches. Treatment here: 10-day PBMC culture with coronavirus spike peptide pools or control peptides (ViraFEST assay). The V and J genes are TRBV7-8 and TRBJ2-7; the match to TRBD2 covers 8 bases. The sample was CD4+ T cells from blood, cultured in vitro. This receptor was identified in a human donor who had recovered from COVID-19. CDR3 in amino acids: CASSLRGRPYEQYF. The CDR3 nucleotides read TGTGCCAGCAGCTTACGCGGGAGGCCCTACGAGCAGTACTTC.